Following are 10 T cell receptor beta chains from one sample sequenced in a study of T cell responses to AZD1222 COVID-19 vaccine. Data came from immunoSEQ multiplex PCR; TCRdb stores just in-frame clones and leaves some out. The table records around 130,000 clones, roughly 85% of them present only once. The sample was peripheral blood, taken on day 0 of AZD1222 vaccination. The receptors were sampled from an adult in good health.

Only a few counts were recorded for this clone. J is TRBJ1-1 and V is TRBV19; D perhaps matches TRBD1 (5 bases). The CDR3 runs 13 residues. V lost 7 bases and J lost 3, with 12 bases in between. The germline gives CDR1 LNHDA, CDR2 SQIVND (reference sequence). The CDR3: CASTFRDDTEAFF. CDR3 nucleotide sequence: TGTGCCAGTACTTTCAGGGATGACACTGAAGCTTTCTTT.

This chain connects TRBV24-1 to TRBJ1-1; D is perhaps TRBD1 (6 bases). The CDR3 runs to 14 residues. V was pared by 10 bases and J by 1 base, with 15 bases between. The germline CDR1 and CDR2 sequences are KGHDR and SFDVKD. CDR3 sequence: CATMGSRGNTEAFF. The CDR3 DNA follows: TGTGCCACAATGGGGAGCAGGGGGAACACTGAAGCTTTCTTT.

The CDR3 DNA is TGCAGTGCTAGAATAGTCTATGAGCAGTTCTTC. Its translation is CSARIVYEQFF. The chain uses TRBV20-1 and TRBJ2-1; D ambiguous. CDR1 is DFQATT, CDR2 SNEGSKA, per germline (reference sequence). V shed 2 bases and J shed 8 bases, with 7 bases lying between them. CDR3 length equals 11 residues.

This chain connects TRBV5-4 to TRBJ1-4; D is undetermined. From germline, CDR1 is SGHNT and CDR2 YYREEE (reference sequence). Trimming left V 0 bases short and J 3 bases short, with 9 bases between. The CDR3 sequence is 15 residues long. The CDR3 loop is CASSLAEKANEKLFF. The CDR3 coding sequence is TGTGCCAGCAGCTTGGCAGAAAAGGCTAATGAAAAACTGTTTTTT. The variable domain in full, completed from reference TRBV5-4 and TRBJ1-4, reads ETGVTQSPTHLIKTRGQQVTLRCSSQSGHNTVSWYQQALGQGPQFIFQYYREEENGRGNFPPRFSGLQFPNYSSELNVNALELDDSALYLCASSLAEKANEKLFFGSGTQLSVL.

This chain joins TRBV6-5 and TRBJ1-6; D remains ambiguous. Trimming removed 7 bases at V and 11 bases at J, with 9 bases between. The CDR3 length is 11 residues. CDR1 is MNHEY, CDR2 SVGAGI, per germline. CDR3 residues: CASTSRPPLHF. CDR3 in DNA: TGTGCCAGCACTAGTCGCCCACCCCTCCACTTT.

The genes are TRBV7-2 and TRBJ2-5; TRBD2 matches 13 bases. This CDR3 is 16 amino acids long. Per the germline V gene, CDR1 is SGHTA and CDR2 is FQGNSA. V dropped 5 bases and J dropped 2; count of bases not matched to a gene: 5. The CDR3 loop is CASSPGLAGYQETQYF. In nucleotides, the CDR3 is TGTGCCAGCAGCCCGGGACTAGCGGGATATCAAGAGACCCAGTACTTC.

The chain employs TRBV18 and TRBJ1-5, with 8 bases fitting TRBD1. Unmatched junction bases numbered 2, after V lost 4 bases and J lost 3 bases. The CDR3 has 14 amino acids. CDR1 and CDR2 from the germline V gene are KGHSH and LQKENI. CDR3 sequence: CASSRTGNNQPQHF. CDR3 sequence (DNA): TGTGCCAGCTCACGGACAGGGAACAATCAGCCCCAGCATTTT.

The chain joins TRBV9 to TRBJ1-2; the D gene is possibly TRBD1 (6 bases). Germline V gene lookup returns CDR1 SGDLS and CDR2 YYNGEE. This CDR3 region has 13 residues. V shed 2 bases and J shed 7 bases, with 12 bases lying between them. CDR3 protein: CASSVSGVSGYTF. The CDR3 DNA reads as TGTGCCAGCAGCGTTTCAGGGGTCTCTGGCTACACCTTC.

V is TRBV28 and J is TRBJ1-2; 8 nucleotides line up with TRBD1. Germline assignment: CDR1 MDHEN and CDR2 SYDVKM. V gave up 2 bases and J gave up 8 bases; unmatched junction bases: 7. The CDR3 consists of 14 residues. CDR3 amino acids: CASSLGQGAKGYTF. For the CDR3, the DNA is TGTGCCAGCAGTTTAGGGCAGGGGGCTAAAGGCTACACCTTC.

This clone has a handful of counts. The chain links TRBV6-5 to TRBJ2-7, with TRBD1 matching over 10 bases. V gave up 10 bases and J gave up 12 bases; unmatched junction bases: 15. Looked up from germline, CDR1 is MNHEY and CDR2 is SVGAGI. The CDR3 length is 13 residues. The CDR3 sequence is CATTPGQGTKVYF. The CDR3 region has the DNA TGTGCCACCACACCGGGACAGGGGACGAAGGTGTACTTC.